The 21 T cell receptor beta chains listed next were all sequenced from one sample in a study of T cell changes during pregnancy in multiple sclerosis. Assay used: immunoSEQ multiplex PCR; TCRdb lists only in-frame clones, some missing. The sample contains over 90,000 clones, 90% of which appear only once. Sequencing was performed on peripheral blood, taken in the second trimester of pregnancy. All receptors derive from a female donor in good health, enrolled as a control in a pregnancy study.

The CDR3 DNA sequence: TGTGCCAGCAGCACGGGGTACGGCACAGATACGCAGTATTTT. Protein: CASSTGYGTDTQYF. J is TRBJ2-3 and V is TRBV7-9, with D perhaps matching TRBD2 (5 bases). The CDR3 length is 14 residues. Germline V gene data show CDR1 as SEHNR and CDR2 as FQNEAQ (reference sequence). V lost 5 bases to trimming and J lost 1 base, with 10 bases between them.

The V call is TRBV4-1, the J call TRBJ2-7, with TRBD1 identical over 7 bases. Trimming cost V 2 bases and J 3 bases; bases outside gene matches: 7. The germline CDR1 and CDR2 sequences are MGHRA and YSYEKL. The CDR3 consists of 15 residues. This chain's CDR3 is CASSQPGTALYEQYF. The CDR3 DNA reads TGCGCCAGCAGCCAACCCGGGACAGCCCTCTACGAGCAGTACTTC.

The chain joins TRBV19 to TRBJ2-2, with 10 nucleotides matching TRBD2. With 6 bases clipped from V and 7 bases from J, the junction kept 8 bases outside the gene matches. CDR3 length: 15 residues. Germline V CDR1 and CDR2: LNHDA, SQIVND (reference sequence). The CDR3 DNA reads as TGTGCCAGTAGGTTGCTAGCGGGAGCTAGCGGGGAGCTGTTTTTT. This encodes CASRLLAGASGELFF.

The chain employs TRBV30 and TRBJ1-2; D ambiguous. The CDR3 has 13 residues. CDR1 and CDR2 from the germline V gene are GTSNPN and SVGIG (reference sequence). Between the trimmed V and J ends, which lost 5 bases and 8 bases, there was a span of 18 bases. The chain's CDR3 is CAWDPLGEGGYTF. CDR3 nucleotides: TGTGCCTGGGACCCACTCGGAGAAGGCGGCTACACCTTC.

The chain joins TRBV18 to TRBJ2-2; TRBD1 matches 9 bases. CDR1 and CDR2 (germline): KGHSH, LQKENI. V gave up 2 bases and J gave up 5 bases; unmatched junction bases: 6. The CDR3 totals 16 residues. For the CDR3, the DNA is TGTGCCAGCTCACCAGCGGGACAGGGTTCAACCGGGGAGCTGTTTTTT. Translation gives CASSPAGQGSTGELFF.

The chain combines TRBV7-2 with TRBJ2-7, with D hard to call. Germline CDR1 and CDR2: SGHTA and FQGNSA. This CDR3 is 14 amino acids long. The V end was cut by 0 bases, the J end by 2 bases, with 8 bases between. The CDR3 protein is CASSLAVRAYEQYF. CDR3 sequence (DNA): TGTGCCAGCAGCTTAGCGGTCCGCGCCTACGAGCAGTACTTC. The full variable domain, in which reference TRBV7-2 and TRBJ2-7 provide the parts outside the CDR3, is GAGVSQSPSNKVTEKGKDVELRCDPISGHTALYWYRQSLGQGLEFLIYFQGNSAPDKSGLPSDRFSAERTGGSVSTLTIQRTQQEDSAVYLCASSLAVRAYEQYFGPGTRLTVT.

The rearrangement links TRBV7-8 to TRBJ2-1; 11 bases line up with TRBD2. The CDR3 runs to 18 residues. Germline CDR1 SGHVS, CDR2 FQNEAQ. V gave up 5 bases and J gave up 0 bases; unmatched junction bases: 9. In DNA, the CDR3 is TGTGCCAGCAGCCCAAGACTAGCGGGATTTAGCTCCTACAATGAGCAGTTCTTC. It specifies CASSPRLAGFSSYNEQFF.

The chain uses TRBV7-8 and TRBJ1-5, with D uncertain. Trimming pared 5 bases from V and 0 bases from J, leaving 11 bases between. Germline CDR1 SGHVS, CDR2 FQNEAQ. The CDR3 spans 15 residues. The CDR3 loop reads CASSLQSNSNQPQHF. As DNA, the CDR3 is TGTGCCAGCAGCCTACAGAGCAATAGCAATCAGCCCCAGCATTTT.

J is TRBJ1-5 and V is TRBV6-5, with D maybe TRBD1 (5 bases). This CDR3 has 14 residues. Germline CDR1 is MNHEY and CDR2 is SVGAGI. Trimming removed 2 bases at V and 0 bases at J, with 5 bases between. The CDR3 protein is CASSYQGSNQPQHF. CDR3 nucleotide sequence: TGTGCCAGCAGTTACCAGGGTAGCAATCAGCCCCAGCATTTT.

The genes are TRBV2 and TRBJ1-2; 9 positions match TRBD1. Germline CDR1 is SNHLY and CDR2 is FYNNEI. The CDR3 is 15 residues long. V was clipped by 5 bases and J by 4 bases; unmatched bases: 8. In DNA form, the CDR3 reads TGTGCCAGCAGTCCAAGGACAGGGGACGGCTATGGCTACACCTTC. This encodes CASSPRTGDGYGYTF.

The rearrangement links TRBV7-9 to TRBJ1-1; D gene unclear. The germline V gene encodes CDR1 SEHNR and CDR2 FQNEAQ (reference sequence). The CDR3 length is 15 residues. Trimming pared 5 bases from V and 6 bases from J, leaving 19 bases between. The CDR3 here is CASSRAPLGIPEAFF. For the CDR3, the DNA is TGTGCCAGCAGCCGAGCGCCCTTAGGTATTCCTGAAGCTTTCTTT.

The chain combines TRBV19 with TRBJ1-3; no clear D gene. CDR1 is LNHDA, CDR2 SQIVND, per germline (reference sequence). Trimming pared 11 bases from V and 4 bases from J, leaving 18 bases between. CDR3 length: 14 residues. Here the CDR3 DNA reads TGTGCCTCATCAACCCGCGCATCCGGAAACACCATATATTTT. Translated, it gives CASSTRASGNTIYF.

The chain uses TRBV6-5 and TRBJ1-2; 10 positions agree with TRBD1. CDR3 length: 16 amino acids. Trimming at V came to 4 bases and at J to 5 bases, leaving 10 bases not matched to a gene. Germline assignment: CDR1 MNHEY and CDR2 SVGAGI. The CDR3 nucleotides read TGTGCCAGCAGTTCCCCCGGGACAGGGGAGGGGTATGGCTACACCTTC. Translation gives CASSSPGTGEGYGYTF.

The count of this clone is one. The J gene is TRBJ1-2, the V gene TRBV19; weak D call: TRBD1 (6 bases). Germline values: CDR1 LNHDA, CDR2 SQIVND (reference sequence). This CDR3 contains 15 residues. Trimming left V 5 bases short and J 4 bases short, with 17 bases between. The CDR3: CASSPNGQRAYGYTF. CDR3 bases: TGTGCCAGTAGTCCGAACGGACAGCGAGCCTATGGCTACACCTTC.

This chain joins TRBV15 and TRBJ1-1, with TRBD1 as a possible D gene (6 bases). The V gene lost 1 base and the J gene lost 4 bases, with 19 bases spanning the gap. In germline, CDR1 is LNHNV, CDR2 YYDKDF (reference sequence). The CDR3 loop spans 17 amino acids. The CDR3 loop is CATSRGFGGARVTEAFF. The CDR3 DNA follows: TGTGCCACCAGCAGAGGGTTCGGGGGGGCGCGGGTCACTGAAGCTTTCTTT.

CDR3 DNA: TGTGCCAGCAGCCCCAAGGGGCTAGCGGGAGGGCCCAATGAGCAGTTCTTC. It specifies CASSPKGLAGGPNEQFF. This chain uses TRBV4-2 with TRBJ2-1; 12 bases align to TRBD2. Germline V gene data show CDR1 as LGHNA and CDR2 as YNFKEQ. The CDR3 has 17 amino acids. The V and J ends lost 4 bases and 6 bases, in that order; junction bases with no gene match: 10.

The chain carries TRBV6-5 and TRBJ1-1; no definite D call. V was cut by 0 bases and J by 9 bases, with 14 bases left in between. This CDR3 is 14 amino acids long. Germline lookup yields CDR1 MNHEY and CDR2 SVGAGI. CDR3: CASSYSKSRAKAFF. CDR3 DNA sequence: TGTGCCAGCAGTTACTCGAAATCGCGTGCGAAAGCTTTCTTT.

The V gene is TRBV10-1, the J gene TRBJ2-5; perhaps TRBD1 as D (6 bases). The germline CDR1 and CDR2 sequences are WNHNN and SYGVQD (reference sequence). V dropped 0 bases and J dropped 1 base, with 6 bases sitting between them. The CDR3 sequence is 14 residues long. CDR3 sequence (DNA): TGCGCCAGCAGTGAGTCAGGGGGCCAAGAGACCCAGTACTTC. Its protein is CASSESGGQETQYF.

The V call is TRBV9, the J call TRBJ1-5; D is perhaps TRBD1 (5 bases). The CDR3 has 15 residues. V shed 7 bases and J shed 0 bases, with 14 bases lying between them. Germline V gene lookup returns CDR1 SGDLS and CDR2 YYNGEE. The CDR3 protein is CASASGVNSNQPQHF. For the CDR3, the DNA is TGTGCCAGCGCCTCGGGGGTAAATAGCAATCAGCCCCAGCATTTT.

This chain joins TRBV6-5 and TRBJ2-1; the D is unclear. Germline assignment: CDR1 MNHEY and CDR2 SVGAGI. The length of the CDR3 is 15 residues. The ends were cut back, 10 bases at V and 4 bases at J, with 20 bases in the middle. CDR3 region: CATRPDAWRYNEQFF. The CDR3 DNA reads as TGTGCCACACGACCCGACGCGTGGAGATACAATGAGCAGTTCTTC.

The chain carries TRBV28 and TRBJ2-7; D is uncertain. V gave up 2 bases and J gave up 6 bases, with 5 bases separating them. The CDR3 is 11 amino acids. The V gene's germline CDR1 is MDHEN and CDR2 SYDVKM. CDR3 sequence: CASSLRSEQYF. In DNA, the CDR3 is TGTGCCAGCAGTTTACGGAGCGAGCAGTACTTC.